This TCR beta chain is from a study of metastatic and nonmetastatic thyroid tumors. Study-wide results and limits: Benign nodules were reported to have significantly lower TCR beta diversity than malignant thyroid tumors, in blood and tumor.

About this clone itself: Antigen unknown.

The V and J ends lost 5 bases and 2 bases respectively, with 16 bases between them. The CDR3 extends over 16 amino acids. Germline V gene lookup returns CDR1 SGHAT and CDR2 FQNNGV. Each patient went into thyroid surgery without having received any treatment. Per the study methods: It was from CDR3 differences across clinicopathological groups that a distant-metastasis classifier for papillary thyroid cancer was built. TCRdb ran MiXCR on the PCR reads. The V and J calls shown here were made by TCRdb, not taken from the authors' results. The table lists 40,000 to 45,000 clones, about a sixth of them singletons.

The sequenced sample consisted of blood. The chain is built from TRBV11-2 and TRBJ2-1, with D perhaps being TRBD1 or TRBD2 (5 bases each). The origin of this receptor is a female donor with papillary thyroid cancer or a benign thyroid nodule (not recorded which). Some clones in this sample may be carry-over from other donors' samples. The DNA of the CDR3 is TGTGCCAGCAGCCAGTGGGACGGGACCACCTACAATGAGCAGTTCTTC. It yields the protein CASSQWDGTTYNEQFF.